These T cell receptor beta chains were read from a single sample in a study of blood T cell repertoires in COVID-19. Data came from immunoSEQ multiplex PCR; TCRdb stores just in-frame clones and leaves some out. The data hold over 400,000 clones, with more than 85% observed a single time. Specimen: PBMCs or T cells enriched from blood (not recorded which). The receptors originated from a woman in her sixties or seventies who had recovered from COVID-19. The CDR3 runs from the conserved cysteine through the conserved F or W. Each record gives: J gene, D gene, V gene, CDR3 protein, CDR3 DNA. A D gene is named only where the DNA matches it firmly.

TRBJ2-7,TRBD2,TRBV2,CAGRGGGPYEQYF,TGTGCCGGCCGCGGGGGGGGTCCCTACGAGCAGTACTTC
TRBJ2-7,TRBD2,TRBV2,CASSEVLAGRDEQYF,TGTGCCAGCAGTGAGGTGCTAGCGGGTCGGGACGAGCAGTACTTC
TRBJ2-7,-,TRBV19,CASSRGYEQYF,TGTGCCAGTAGCAGGGGTTACGAGCAGTACTTC
TRBJ1-1,TRBD1,TRBV27,CASIDRGGTEAFF,TGTGCCAGTATAGACAGGGGTGGCACTGAAGCTTTCTTT
TRBJ1-2,TRBD1,TRBV15,CATSRDRQGADYGYTF,TGTGCCACCAGCAGAGATCGGCAGGGGGCCGACTATGGCTACACCTTC
TRBJ2-3,-,TRBV19,CASSILPGGGAGDTQYF,TGTGCCAGTAGTATCCTCCCTGGTGGGGGGGCAGGCGATACGCAGTATTTT
TRBJ2-7,-,TRBV4-1,CASSQEGGFSYEQYF,TGCGCCAGCAGCCAAGAAGGAGGGTTCTCCTACGAGCAGTACTTC
TRBJ2-1,TRBD1,TRBV19,CASSGTGGKRGVRSEQFF,TGTGCCAGTAGTGGGACAGGGGGAAAGCGGGGGGTTAGAAGTGAGCAGTTCTTC
TRBJ2-6,-,TRBV14,CASSQDFGQFLRGANVLTF,TGTGCCAGCAGCCAAGATTTTGGGCAGTTTCTGCGTGGGGCCAACGTCCTGACTTTC
TRBJ2-7,TRBD1,TRBV6-1,CASSEWTGGGLYEQYF,TGTGCCAGCAGTGAATGGACAGGGGGGGGCCTCTACGAGCAGTACTTC
TRBJ1-1,-,TRBV29-1,CSVDRGGWTEAFF,TGCAGCGTTGACCGGGGGGGCTGGACTGAAGCTTTCTTT
TRBJ1-6,TRBD1,TRBV24-1,CATSDERSGLGQANSPLHF,TGTGCCACCAGTGATGAAAGGTCGGGTTTGGGACAGGCGAATTCACCCCTCCACTTT
TRBJ1-1,TRBD1,TRBV5-8,CASSFDRGREAFF,TGTGCCAGCAGCTTCGACAGGGGGCGGGAAGCTTTCTTT
TRBJ2-6,TRBD1,TRBV19,CASSRDRAVSGANVLTF,TGTGCCAGTAGTAGGGACAGGGCCGTCTCTGGGGCCAACGTCCTGACTTTC
TRBJ2-5,-,TRBV28,CASSLPGTGKETQYF,TGTGCCAGCAGTCTCCCCGGCACGGGGAAAGAGACCCAGTACTTC
TRBJ2-2,-,TRBV6-6,CASRGVGTGELFF,TGTGCCAGCAGAGGGGTGGGGACCGGGGAGCTGTTTTTT
TRBJ2-2,TRBD1,TRBV2,CASSDIQGAVTGELFF,TGTGCCAGCAGTGATATCCAGGGGGCGGTCACCGGGGAGCTGTTTTTT
TRBJ2-1,-,TRBV14,CASSPTRRAAATPNEQFF,TGTGCCAGCAGCCCAACCCGTAGAGCAGCGGCAACTCCCAATGAGCAGTTCTTC
TRBJ1-5,-,TRBV2,CASSEAGGLNQPQHF,TGTGCCAGCAGTGAGGCGGGGGGGCTCAATCAGCCCCAGCATTTT
TRBJ2-5,TRBD1,TRBV5-1,CASSPGTGLQETQYF,TGCGCCAGCAGCCCTGGGACAGGGCTCCAAGAGACCCAGTACTTC
TRBJ1-1,-,TRBV27,CASRSGTPNTEAFF,TGTGCCAGCAGATCCGGGACACCGAACACTGAAGCTTTCTTT
TRBJ1-3,-,TRBV11-2,CASSLGGGNTIYF,TGTGCCAGCAGCCTCGGGGGGGGAAACACCATATATTTT
TRBJ2-3,-,TRBV11-2,CASSLGAANTDTQYF,TGTGCCAGCAGCTTAGGGGCAGCCAACACAGATACGCAGTATTTT
TRBJ2-7,-,TRBV25-1,CSSSIGVTTYEQYF,TGTTCTTCTTCGATCGGGGTGACAACCTACGAGCAGTACTTC
TRBJ2-4,TRBD2,TRBV6-1,CASSDVSGLAGGIGDIQYF,TGTGCCAGCAGTGATGTCAGCGGACTAGCGGGGGGAATTGGAGACATTCAGTACTTC
TRBJ2-2,-,TRBV7-7,CASSFAGITGELFF,TGTGCTAGCAGCTTCGCCGGGATCACCGGGGAGCTGTTTTTT
TRBJ2-2,-,TRBV5-1,CASSFGLNTGELFF,TGCGCCAGCAGCTTCGGTCTGAACACCGGGGAGCTGTTTTTT
TRBJ1-1,-,TRBV14,CASSQGANRYKAFF,TGTGCCAGCAGCCAGGGGGCCAACAGGTATAAAGCTTTCTTT
TRBJ2-3,TRBD2,TRBV4-2,CASSQGTSGVEGTQYF,TGTGCCAGCAGCCAAGGAACTAGCGGGGTAGAAGGTACGCAGTATTTT
TRBJ1-1,TRBD1,TRBV10-3,CATGQGASNTEAFF,TGTGCCACCGGACAGGGGGCGTCGAACACTGAAGCTTTCTTT
TRBJ2-5,TRBD1,TRBV2,CASKDRKETQYF,TGTGCCAGCAAGGACAGGAAAGAGACCCAGTACTTC
TRBJ2-3,-,TRBV24-1,CATSDLRQPTDTQYF,TGTGCCACCAGTGATTTGCGACAGCCCACAGATACGCAGTATTTT